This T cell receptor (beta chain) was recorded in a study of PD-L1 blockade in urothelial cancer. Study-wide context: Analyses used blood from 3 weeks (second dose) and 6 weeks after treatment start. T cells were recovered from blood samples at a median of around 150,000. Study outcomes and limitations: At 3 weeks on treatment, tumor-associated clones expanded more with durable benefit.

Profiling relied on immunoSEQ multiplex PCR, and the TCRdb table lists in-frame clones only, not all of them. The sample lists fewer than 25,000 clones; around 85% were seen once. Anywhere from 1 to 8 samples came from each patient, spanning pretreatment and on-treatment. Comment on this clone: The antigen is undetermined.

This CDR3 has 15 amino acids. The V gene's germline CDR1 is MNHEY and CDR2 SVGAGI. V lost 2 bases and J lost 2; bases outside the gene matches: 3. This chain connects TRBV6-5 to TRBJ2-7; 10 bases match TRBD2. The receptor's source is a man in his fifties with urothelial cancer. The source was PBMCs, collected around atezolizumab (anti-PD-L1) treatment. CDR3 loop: CASSYNSGGAYEQYF. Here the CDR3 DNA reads TGTGCCAGCAGTTACAACAGCGGGGGGGCCTACGAGCAGTACTTC.